This T cell receptor (beta chain) emerged from a study of cytomegalovirus exposure and HLA in healthy donors. CDR1 and CDR2 from the germline V gene are SGHNT and YYREEE (reference sequence). The CDR3 has 12 residues. The V end was cut by 5 bases, the J end by 6 bases, with 12 bases between. The donors were members of the validation cohort comprising over a hundred subjects, separate from the roughly 690-subject first cohort. TCRdb keeps only in-frame clones here, not all; method: immunoSEQ multiplex PCR. The table includes about 120,000 clones, around 88% detected once. The clonotype comes from a man between 18 and 35 years old in good health and CMV-seronegative. Sequencing used PBMCs. The rearrangement uses TRBV5-4 and TRBJ2-7, with D possibly being TRBD2 (5 bases). The CDR3 bases are TGTGCCAGCAGGAGTGGACGGGGCGAGCAGTACTTC. Translated, it gives CASRSGRGEQYF.